These T cell receptor beta chains were read from a single sample in a study of blood T cell repertoires in COVID-19. The assay was immunoSEQ multiplex PCR, and TCRdb's table has in-frame clones only and misses some. The sample lists 300,000 to 350,000 clones; 90% were seen once. The sequencing sample was made of peripheral blood. These receptors all come from a woman aged 25 to 39 with COVID-19, enrolled during active disease. Both conserved end residues are part of each CDR3. The D gene is left open where the match is weak. Clone size appears in some rows only: once, few, many, or a class for an expanded clone.

clone size	D gene	V gene	J gene	CDR3 DNA	CDR3 protein
.	.	TRBV5-1	TRBJ2-2	TGCGCCAGCCGCCCCGGACAGAAAAACACCGGGGAGCTGTTTTTT	CASRPGQKNTGELFF
.	TRBD2	TRBV5-1	TRBJ2-1	TGCGCCAGCAGCTGGGAGCGGGGAAGCTCCTACAATGAGCAGTTCTTC	CASSWERGSSYNEQFF
.	TRBD1	TRBV7-3	TRBJ1-2	TGTGCCAGCGGGACAGGGTTGGACTATGGCTACACCTTC	CASGTGLDYGYTF
.	.	TRBV19	TRBJ2-7	TGTGCCAGTAGTGGTGGTGATAGCGGCCTCTCCTACGAGCAGTACTTC	CASSGGDSGLSYEQYF
.	TRBD2	TRBV4-3	TRBJ2-1	TGCGCCAGCAGCCACGGACTAGCGGGAGACAATGAGCAGTTCTTC	CASSHGLAGDNEQFF
.	TRBD2	TRBV28	TRBJ2-7	TGTGCCAGCAGTTTCTATAGCGGGAGGGCCTCCTACGAGCAGTACTTC	CASSFYSGRASYEQYF
.	TRBD2	TRBV29-1	TRBJ2-3	TGCAGCGTTGGGACTAGCGGGAGGGCCGGAGATACGCAGTATTTT	CSVGTSGRAGDTQYF
.	TRBD1	TRBV15	TRBJ1-4	TGTGCCACCAGCAGAGGGACTGGGACAGGGAACGAAAAACTGTTTTTT	CATSRGTGTGNEKLFF
.	.	TRBV28	TRBJ1-5	TGTGCCGGGGGGGGGCCTCAGCCCCAGCATTTT	CAGGGPQPQHF
.	TRBD2	TRBV5-1	TRBJ2-5	TGCGCCAGCAGCTTGGATAGCGGGAGGGCTACTGAGACCCAGTACTTC	CASSLDSGRATETQYF
.	.	TRBV10-3	TRBJ1-3	TGTGCCATCAGTCCCAACTCTGGAAACACCATATATTTT	CAISPNSGNTIYF
.	.	TRBV6-5	TRBJ2-2	TGTGCCAGCACGAGGGCGACTAGTACGACCGGGGAGCTGTTTTTT	CASTRATSTTGELFF
.	.	TRBV6-4	TRBJ2-1	TGTGCCAGCAGTGACTTCGTAGGCGGTGAGCAGTTCTTC	CASSDFVGGEQFF
once	.	TRBV11-2	TRBJ1-6	TGTGCCAGCAGCCCTACTGTCGCCGTATATTCACCCCTCCACTTT	CASSPTVAVYSPLHF
.	TRBD2	TRBV30	TRBJ2-2	TGTGCCTGGAGCTCGGGAGGGCCTAACACCGGGGAGCTGTTTTTT	CAWSSGGPNTGELFF
.	.	TRBV6-5	TRBJ2-1	TGTGCCAGCAGTTACTCGGAGACTGTCAATGAGCAGTTCTTC	CASSYSETVNEQFF
.	TRBD1	TRBV3-1/TRBV3-2	TRBJ1-6	TGTGCCAGCAGCCGAGCCTGGACAGGGGCCAATAATTCACCCCTCCACTTT	CASSRAWTGANNSPLHF
.	.	TRBV4-1	TRBJ1-1	TGCGCCAGCAACCACAGGGTAAACACTGAAGCTTTCTTT	CASNHRVNTEAFF
.	TRBD2	TRBV7-2	TRBJ2-1	TGTGCCAGCAGCCCGTTAGCGGGACTGTACAATGAGCAGTTCTTC	CASSPLAGLYNEQFF
once	TRBD1	TRBV5-8	TRBJ1-5	TGTGCCAGCAGCTCCGGGGACAGGTCTGGGCCCCAGCATTTT	CASSSGDRSGPQHF
once	.	TRBV19	TRBJ2-2	TGTGCCAGTAGTATCGAGGGGGCGAACACCGGGGAGCTGTTTTTT	CASSIEGANTGELFF
.	.	TRBV7-9	TRBJ1-1	TGTGCCAGCAGCCACGGTATTGGAGCTTTCTTT	CASSHGIGAFF
.	TRBD1	TRBV5-4	TRBJ1-2	TGTGCCAGCAGCTCCCGGGACAGGGATGGCTACACCTTC	CASSSRDRDGYTF
.	.	TRBV23-1	TRBJ2-7	TGCGCCAGCAGTCAATCGCCGCCTTTTCTTGGGAGTGGGTATGACGAGCAGTACTTC	CASSQSPPFLGSGYDEQYF
.	.	TRBV19	TRBJ2-5	TGTGCCAGTAGTACTAGAGGGGGCCAAGAGACCCAGTACTTC	CASSTRGGQETQYF
.	.	TRBV5-8	TRBJ2-7	TGTGCCAGCAGCTCTCCGACCGTGGGGGCCGGGCAGTACTTC	CASSSPTVGAGQYF
.	TRBD2	TRBV5-6	TRBJ2-3	TGTGCCAGCAGCATAAGACTAGCGGGATTGAATACGCAGTATTTT	CASSIRLAGLNTQYF
.	TRBD1	TRBV19	TRBJ1-1	TGTGCCACCAACAGGGGAAACACTGAAGCTTTCTTT	CATNRGNTEAFF
.	.	TRBV19	TRBJ1-3	TGTGCCAGTAGTAACACACGAGGCTCTGGAAACACCATATATTTT	CASSNTRGSGNTIYF
.	.	TRBV7-8	TRBJ1-1	TGTGCCAGCAGCTTGGGCAGTGCGAACACTGAAGCTTTCTTT	CASSLGSANTEAFF
.	.	TRBV6-5	TRBJ1-1	TGTGCCAGCGGGCCTGTGGGCCTGGGCACTGAAGCTTTCTTT	CASGPVGLGTEAFF
.	TRBD1	TRBV15	TRBJ1-1	TGTGCCACCAGCTTGGACGTTTGGGACAGCGCAGCTTTCTTT	CATSLDVWDSAAFF
.	.	TRBV28	TRBJ1-5	TGTGCCAGCAGTTTATCGCGCCGGGGGGTTCAGCCCCAGCATTTT	CASSLSRRGVQPQHF
.	.	TRBV6-5	TRBJ1-3	TGTGCCAGCAGGGGCGGAGGAGCCGGAAACACCATATATTTT	CASRGGGAGNTIYF
once	.	TRBV7-9	TRBJ1-1	TGTGCCAGCAGCTTAGTTAGGCGGATGAACACTGAAGCTTTCTTT	CASSLVRRMNTEAFF
.	.	TRBV5-1	TRBJ2-1	TGCGCCAGCAGCTTGGCAGGGCCCTCCTACAATGAGCAGTTCTTC	CASSLAGPSYNEQFF
.	TRBD2	TRBV5-1	TRBJ2-1	TGCGCCAGCAGGCTGGTCGCTAGCGGGGGTGGGAATGAGCAGTTCTTC	CASRLVASGGGNEQFF
.	TRBD1	TRBV2	TRBJ1-5	TGTGCCAGCAGTGTCCCGGGACAGGGAAGCAATCAGCCCCAGCATTTT	CASSVPGQGSNQPQHF
.	TRBD2	TRBV10-3	TRBJ2-1	TGTGCCATCAGGGGACTAGCGGGAGACTCGGTAATGGTTGAGCAGTTCTTC	CAIRGLAGDSVMVEQFF
.	TRBD1	TRBV2	TRBJ2-7	TGTGCCAGCAGACGACAGGGCAGATTCTCCTACGAGCAGTACTTC	CASRRQGRFSYEQYF
.	.	TRBV19	TRBJ2-5	TGTGCCAGTAGTATCGGTGGGGCGTATGTAGGAGAGACCCAGTACTTC	CASSIGGAYVGETQYF
.	TRBD2	TRBV19	TRBJ2-1	TGTGCCAGTAGTAAGAGGGGGACTAGCGGGAGTTTCTTC	CASSKRGTSGSFF
.	TRBD1	TRBV4-2	TRBJ2-2	TGTGCCAGCAGCTCCTTGACAGGGGGCGGCGGGGAGCTGTTTTTT	CASSSLTGGGGELFF
few	TRBD2	TRBV7-8	TRBJ2-2	TGTGCCAGCAGCTTTAGCGGGAGAGGGTACACCGGGGAGCTGTTTTTT	CASSFSGRGYTGELFF
.	.	TRBV11-2	TRBJ1-1	TGTGCCAGCAGCGCAGACCGACAGCCGAACACTGAAGCTTTCTTT	CASSADRQPNTEAFF
.	.	TRBV25-1	TRBJ2-7	TGTGCCAGCTCCGCGGACACAAGGCCATACGAGCAGTACTTC	CASSADTRPYEQYF
.	TRBD2	TRBV5-1	TRBJ2-3	TGCGCCAGCAGCTTGGCGACTAGCGCAGATACGCAGTATTTT	CASSLATSADTQYF
.	TRBD2	TRBV7-2	TRBJ2-1	TGTGCCAGCAGCCTAGCGGGAGAGACCTACAATGAGCAGTTCTTC	CASSLAGETYNEQFF
.	TRBD1	TRBV18	TRBJ1-2	TGTGCCAGCTCACCGGGACAGGGCGCCTATGGCTACACCTTC	CASSPGQGAYGYTF
.	TRBD2	TRBV2	TRBJ2-7	TGTGCCAGCAGGACCCCCTTCGAGCGGGACTACGAGCAGTACTTC	CASRTPFERDYEQYF
.	TRBD1	TRBV10-1	TRBJ2-7	TGCGCCCGGGACGCGCCAGGGGGTTTCTACGAGCAGTACTTC	CARDAPGGFYEQYF
.	TRBD1	TRBV5-1	TRBJ1-2	TGCGCCAGCAGCTTGGCCCGGGACAGGAGCTACACCTTC	CASSLARDRSYTF
once	TRBD2	TRBV4-1	TRBJ2-7	TGCGCCAGCAGCCAAGGATTAGCGGGGGCCTACGAGCAGTACTTC	CASSQGLAGAYEQYF
.	.	TRBV6-1	TRBJ2-1	TGTGCCAGCAGTGAGGTGGGGAGCTCCTACAATGAGCAGTTCTTC	CASSEVGSSYNEQFF